These T cell receptor beta chains were read from a single sample in a study of T-cell memory formation after mild COVID-19. TCRdb re-analysed the 5' RACE reads in MiXCR, keeping a single row per CDR3 protein. The sample has around 320,000 distinct CDR3 sequences, 28% seen once. Input material: PBMCs or a T cell subset sorted from them (not recorded which). These receptors all stem from an adult woman who had mild COVID-19 (a few samples of this study predate the infection). Cell type and time point are not known. CDR3s leave out the opening cysteine and the closing phenylalanine or tryptophan. The order of the fields is CDR3 length, clone size, V gene, J gene, CDR3 protein. The size of a clone is reported for some rows only, either as once, few or many, or as a class for expanded clones.

length: 9
size: .
V: TRBV20-1
J: TRBJ2-4
CDR3: SAFGGNIQY

length: 10
size: few
V: TRBV7-9
J: TRBJ2-1
CDR3: ASTTMLYEQF

length: 13
size: .
V: TRBV5-5
J: TRBJ2-7
CDR3: ASTTGLETSYEQY

length: 12
size: few
V: TRBV11-1
J: TRBJ2-7
CDR3: ASSYRGGPYEQY

length: 14
size: .
V: TRBV27
J: TRBJ2-2
CDR3: ASSFRASGSTGELF

length: 15
size: .
V: TRBV7-6
J: TRBJ1-4
CDR3: ASSFYGTGDKGEKLF

length: 13
size: few
V: TRBV7-2
J: TRBJ2-7
CDR3: ASSLAAGTSYEQY

length: 12
size: few
V: TRBV4-1
J: TRBJ1-1
CDR3: ASSQAFKGTEAF

length: 11
size: .
V: TRBV5-6
J: TRBJ1-4
CDR3: ASSPWTEEKLF

length: 11
size: .
V: TRBV5-5
J: TRBJ1-1
CDR3: ASKNSPNTEAF

length: 11
size: few
V: TRBV21-1
J: TRBJ2-1
CDR3: ASISTSGSPQF

length: 12
size: few
V: TRBV29-1
J: TRBJ1-2
CDR3: SAVGTGGFYGYT

length: 14
size: few
V: TRBV6-5
J: TRBJ2-1
CDR3: ASSYSGLAGGNEQF

length: 14
size: few
V: TRBV18
J: TRBJ2-2
CDR3: ASSPLGQGATGELF

length: 13
size: few
V: TRBV11-2
J: TRBJ2-1
CDR3: ASSRDLSSYNEQF

length: 15
size: .
V: TRBV4-2
J: TRBJ1-3
CDR3: ASSLHTGAISGNTIY

length: 13
size: .
V: TRBV9
J: TRBJ1-5
CDR3: ASSVGHRDNQPQH

length: 14
size: .
V: TRBV30
J: TRBJ2-1
CDR3: AWSVHSGTSYNEQF

length: 14
size: few
V: TRBV27
J: TRBJ2-7
CDR3: ASRRDPGTASYEQY

length: 13
size: few
V: TRBV4-1
J: TRBJ1-6
CDR3: ASSPGTANNSPLH

length: 10
size: .
V: TRBV5-6
J: TRBJ2-7
CDR3: ASSLSPYEQY

length: 13
size: few
V: TRBV6-2/TRBV6-3
J: TRBJ2-7
CDR3: ASSYSGGRSFEQY

length: 14
size: .
V: TRBV20-1
J: TRBJ2-3
CDR3: SARDPFLVRTDTQY

length: 9
size: .
V: TRBV7-9
J: TRBJ2-1
CDR3: ASSSRDEQF

length: 14
size: .
V: TRBV5-1
J: TRBJ2-3
CDR3: ASRTGTGGATDTQY

length: 13
size: .
V: TRBV20-1
J: TRBJ1-5
CDR3: SARGTGRAGQPQH

length: 16
size: .
V: TRBV9
J: TRBJ2-1
CDR3: ASSAMWGGTGSYNEQF